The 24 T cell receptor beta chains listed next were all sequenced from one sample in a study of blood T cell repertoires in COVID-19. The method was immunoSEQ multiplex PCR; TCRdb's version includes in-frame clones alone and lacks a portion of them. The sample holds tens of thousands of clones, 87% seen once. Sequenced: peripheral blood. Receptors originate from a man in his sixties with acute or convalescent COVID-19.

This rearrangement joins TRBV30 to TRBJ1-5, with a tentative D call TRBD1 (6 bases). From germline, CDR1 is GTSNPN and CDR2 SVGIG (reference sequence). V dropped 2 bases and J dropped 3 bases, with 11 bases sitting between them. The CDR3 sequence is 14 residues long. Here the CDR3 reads CAWSLRTVNQPQHF. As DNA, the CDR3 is TGTGCCTGGAGTCTCCGGACAGTCAATCAGCCCCAGCATTTT.

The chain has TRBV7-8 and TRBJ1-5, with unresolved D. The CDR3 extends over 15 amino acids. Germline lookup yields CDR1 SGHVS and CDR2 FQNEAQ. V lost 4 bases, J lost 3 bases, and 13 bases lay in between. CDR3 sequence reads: CASSSLRRTNQPQHF. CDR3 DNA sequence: TGTGCCAGCAGCTCCCTGAGGAGGACCAATCAGCCCCAGCATTTT.

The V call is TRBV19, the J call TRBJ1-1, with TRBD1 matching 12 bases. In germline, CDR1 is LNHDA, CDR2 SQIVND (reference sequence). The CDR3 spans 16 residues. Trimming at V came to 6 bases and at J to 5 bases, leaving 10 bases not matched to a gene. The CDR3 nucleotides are TGTGCCAGTAGCCCCCGGGACAGGGGGCGTTGGACTGAAGCTTTCTTT. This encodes CASSPRDRGRWTEAFF.

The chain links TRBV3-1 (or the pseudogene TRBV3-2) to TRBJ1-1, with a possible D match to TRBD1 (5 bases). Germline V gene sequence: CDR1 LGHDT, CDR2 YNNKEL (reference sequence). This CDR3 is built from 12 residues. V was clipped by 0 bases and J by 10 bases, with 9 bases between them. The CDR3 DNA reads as TGTGCCAGCAGCCAAGAGCGGGGGGTAGCTTTCTTT. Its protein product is CASSQERGVAFF.

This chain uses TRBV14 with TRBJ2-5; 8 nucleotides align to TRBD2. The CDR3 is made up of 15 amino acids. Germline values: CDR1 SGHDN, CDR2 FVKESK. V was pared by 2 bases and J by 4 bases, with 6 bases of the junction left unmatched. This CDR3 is CASSQTTAGVETQYF. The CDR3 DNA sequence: TGTGCCAGCAGCCAAACGACAGCGGGAGTAGAGACCCAGTACTTC.

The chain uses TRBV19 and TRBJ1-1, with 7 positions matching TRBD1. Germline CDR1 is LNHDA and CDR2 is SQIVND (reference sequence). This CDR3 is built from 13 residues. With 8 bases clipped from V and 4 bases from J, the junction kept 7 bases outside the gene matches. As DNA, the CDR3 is TGTGCCAGTGAATATACAGGGGTCACTGAAGCTTTCTTT. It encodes CASEYTGVTEAFF.

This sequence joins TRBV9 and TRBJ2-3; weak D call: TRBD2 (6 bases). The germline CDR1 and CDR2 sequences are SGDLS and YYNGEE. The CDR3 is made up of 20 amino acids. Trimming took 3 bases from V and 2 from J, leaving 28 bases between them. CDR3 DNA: TGTGCCAGCAGCGAGGGGATAGGCCTTAGCGGCTTTAGGTACACAGATACGCAGTATTTT. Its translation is CASSEGIGLSGFRYTDTQYF.

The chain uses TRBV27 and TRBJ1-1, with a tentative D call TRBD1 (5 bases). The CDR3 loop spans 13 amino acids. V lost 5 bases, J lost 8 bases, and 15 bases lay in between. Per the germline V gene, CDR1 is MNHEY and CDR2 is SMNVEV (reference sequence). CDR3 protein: CASSRLGQGEAFF. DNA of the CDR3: TGTGCCAGCAGTCGACTGGGGCAGGGCGAAGCTTTCTTT.

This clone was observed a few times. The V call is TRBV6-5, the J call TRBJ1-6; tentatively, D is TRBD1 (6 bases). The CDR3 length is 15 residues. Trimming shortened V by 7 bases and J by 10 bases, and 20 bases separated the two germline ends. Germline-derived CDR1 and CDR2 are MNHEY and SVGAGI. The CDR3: CASIFTGGPQSPLHF. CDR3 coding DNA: TGTGCCAGCATTTTTACGGGGGGCCCCCAATCACCCCTCCACTTT.

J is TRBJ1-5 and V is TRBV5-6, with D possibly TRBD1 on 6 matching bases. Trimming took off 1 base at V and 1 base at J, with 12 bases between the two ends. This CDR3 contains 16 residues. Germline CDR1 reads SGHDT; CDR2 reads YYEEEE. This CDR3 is CASSLLGGSSNQPQHF. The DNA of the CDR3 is TGTGCCAGCAGCTTGCTAGGGGGATCGAGCAATCAGCCCCAGCATTTT.

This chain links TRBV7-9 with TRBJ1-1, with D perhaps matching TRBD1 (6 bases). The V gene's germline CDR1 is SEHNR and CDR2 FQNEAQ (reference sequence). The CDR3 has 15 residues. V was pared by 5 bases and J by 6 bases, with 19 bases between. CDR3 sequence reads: CASSPTGGAGAEAFF. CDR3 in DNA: TGTGCCAGCAGCCCGACGGGGGGGGCAGGGGCTGAAGCTTTCTTT.

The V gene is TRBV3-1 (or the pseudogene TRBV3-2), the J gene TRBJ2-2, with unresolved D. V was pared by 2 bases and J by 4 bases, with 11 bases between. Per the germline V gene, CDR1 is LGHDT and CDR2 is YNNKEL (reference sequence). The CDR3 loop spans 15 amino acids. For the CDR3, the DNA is TGTGCCAGCAGCCAACAAACTTGGTTCACCGGGGAGCTGTTTTTT. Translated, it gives CASSQQTWFTGELFF.

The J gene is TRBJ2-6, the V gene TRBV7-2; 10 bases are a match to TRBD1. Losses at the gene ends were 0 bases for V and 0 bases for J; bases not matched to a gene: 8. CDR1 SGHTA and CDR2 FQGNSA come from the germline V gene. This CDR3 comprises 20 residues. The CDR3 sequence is CASSLASGTGAFSGANVLTF. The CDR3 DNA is TGTGCCAGCAGCTTAGCTTCCGGGACAGGGGCGTTCTCTGGGGCCAACGTCCTGACTTTC. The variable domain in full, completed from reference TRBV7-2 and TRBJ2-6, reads GAGVSQSPSNKVTEKGKDVELRCDPISGHTALYWYRQSLGQGLEFLIYFQGNSAPDKSGLPSDRFSAERTGGSVSTLTIQRTQQEDSAVYLCASSLASGTGAFSGANVLTFGAGSRLTVL.

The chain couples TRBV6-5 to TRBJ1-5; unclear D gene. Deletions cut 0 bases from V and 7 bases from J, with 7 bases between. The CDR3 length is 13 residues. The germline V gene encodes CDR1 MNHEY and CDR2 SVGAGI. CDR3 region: CASSYSIAQPQHF. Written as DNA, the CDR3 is TGTGCCAGCAGTTACTCCATAGCACAGCCCCAGCATTTT.

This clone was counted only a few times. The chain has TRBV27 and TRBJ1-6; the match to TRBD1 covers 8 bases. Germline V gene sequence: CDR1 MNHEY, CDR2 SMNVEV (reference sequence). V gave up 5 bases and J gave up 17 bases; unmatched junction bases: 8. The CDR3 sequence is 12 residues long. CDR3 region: CASSSSGGEIHF. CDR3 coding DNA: TGTGCCAGCAGTAGCTCAGGGGGCGAAATCCACTTT.

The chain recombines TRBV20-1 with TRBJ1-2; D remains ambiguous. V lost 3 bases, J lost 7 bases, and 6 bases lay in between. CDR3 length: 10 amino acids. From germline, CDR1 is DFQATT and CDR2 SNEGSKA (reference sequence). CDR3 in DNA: TGCAGTGCTAGCGCGGGTGGCTACACCTTC. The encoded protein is CSASAGGYTF.

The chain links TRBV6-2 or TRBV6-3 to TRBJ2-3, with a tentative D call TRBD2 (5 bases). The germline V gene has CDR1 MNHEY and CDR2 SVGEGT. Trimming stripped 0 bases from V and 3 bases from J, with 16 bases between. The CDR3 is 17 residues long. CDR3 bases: TGTGCCAGCAGTTACTCGATGGAAACTAGTGGGACAGATACGCAGTATTTT. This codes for CASSYSMETSGTDTQYF.

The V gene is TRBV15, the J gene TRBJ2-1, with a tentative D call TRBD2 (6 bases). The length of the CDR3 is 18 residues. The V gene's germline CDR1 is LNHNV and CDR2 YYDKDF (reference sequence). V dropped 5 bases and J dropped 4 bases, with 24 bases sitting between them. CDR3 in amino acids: CATSPGRRGLGGYNEQFF. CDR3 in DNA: TGTGCCACCAGCCCGGGACGGAGGGGATTGGGCGGATACAATGAGCAGTTCTTC.

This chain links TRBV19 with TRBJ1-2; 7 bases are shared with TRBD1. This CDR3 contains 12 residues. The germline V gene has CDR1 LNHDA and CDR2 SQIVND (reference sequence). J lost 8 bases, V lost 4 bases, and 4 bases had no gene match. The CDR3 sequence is CASSRQGLGYTF. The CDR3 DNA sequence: TGTGCCAGTAGTAGACAGGGTCTCGGCTACACCTTC.

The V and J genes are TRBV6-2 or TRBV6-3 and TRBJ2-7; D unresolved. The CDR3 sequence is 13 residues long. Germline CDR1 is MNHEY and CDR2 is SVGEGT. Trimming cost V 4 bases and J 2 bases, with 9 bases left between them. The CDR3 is CASSSDIPYEQYF. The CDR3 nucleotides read TGTGCCAGCAGTTCTGACATACCCTACGAGCAGTACTTC.

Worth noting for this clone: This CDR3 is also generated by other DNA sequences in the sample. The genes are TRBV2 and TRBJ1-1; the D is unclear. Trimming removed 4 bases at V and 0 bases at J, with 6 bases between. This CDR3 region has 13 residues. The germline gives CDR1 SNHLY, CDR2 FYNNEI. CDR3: CASSAEVNTEAFF. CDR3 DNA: TGTGCCAGCAGTGCAGAGGTGAACACTGAAGCTTTCTTT.

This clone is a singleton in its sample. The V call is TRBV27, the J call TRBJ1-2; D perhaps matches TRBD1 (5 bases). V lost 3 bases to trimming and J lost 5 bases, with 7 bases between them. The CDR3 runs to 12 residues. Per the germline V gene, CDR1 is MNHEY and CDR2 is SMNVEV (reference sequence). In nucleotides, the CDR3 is TGTGCCAGCAGTTTGGGACTATATGGCTACACCTTC. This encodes CASSLGLYGYTF.

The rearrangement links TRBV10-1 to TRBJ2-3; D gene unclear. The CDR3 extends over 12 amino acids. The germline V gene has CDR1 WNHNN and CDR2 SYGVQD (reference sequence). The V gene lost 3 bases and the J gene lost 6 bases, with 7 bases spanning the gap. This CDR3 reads CASSDGEDTQYF. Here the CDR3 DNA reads TGCGCCAGCAGTGATGGTGAGGATACGCAGTATTTT.

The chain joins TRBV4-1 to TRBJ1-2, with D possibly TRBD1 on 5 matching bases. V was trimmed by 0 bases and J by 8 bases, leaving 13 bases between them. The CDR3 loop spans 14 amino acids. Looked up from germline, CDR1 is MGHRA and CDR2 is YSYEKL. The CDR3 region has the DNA TGCGCCAGCAGCCAAGACAGGGCGGCTGACGGCTACACCTTC. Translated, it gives CASSQDRAADGYTF.